These T cell receptor beta chains were read from a single sample in a study of siplizumab effects on memory and regulatory T cells. TCRdb's copy holds only in-frame clones and misses some; the assay was immunoSEQ multiplex PCR. The sample has about 120,000 clones, less than 95% seen once. Sequenced sample: non-Treg CD4+ T cells sorted from blood. The receptors were gathered from a human donor in good health. The CDR3 runs from the conserved cysteine through the conserved F or W. D genes are given only for firm matches. Clone sizes are given selectively: once, few, many, or a class where the clone is expanded.

D gene: -; V gene: TRBV11-2; J gene: TRBJ1-5; CDR3 length: 13; clone size: -; CDR3 DNA: TGTGCCAGCAGCTTAGATGGACGACAGCCCCAGCATTTT; CDR3 protein: CASSLDGRQPQHF
D gene: -; V gene: TRBV2; J gene: TRBJ1-2; CDR3 length: 12; clone size: -; CDR3 DNA: TGTGCCAGCAGTGTTTCCAGCTATGGCTACACCTTC; CDR3 protein: CASSVSSYGYTF
D gene: -; V gene: TRBV10-3; J gene: TRBJ2-5; CDR3 length: 14; clone size: -; CDR3 DNA: TGTGCCATCAGTGAGTCGAAGGGCGCGGAGACCCAGTACTTC; CDR3 protein: CAISESKGAETQYF
D gene: TRBD1; V gene: TRBV6-6; J gene: TRBJ2-1; CDR3 length: 15; clone size: -; CDR3 DNA: TGTGCCAGCAGTTACACGGGACAGGCCCACAATGAGCAGTTCTTC; CDR3 protein: CASSYTGQAHNEQFF
D gene: -; V gene: TRBV19; J gene: TRBJ2-2; CDR3 length: 14; clone size: -; CDR3 DNA: TGTGCCAGTAGTATAACTCCCTACACCGGGGAGCTGTTTTTT; CDR3 protein: CASSITPYTGELFF
D gene: -; V gene: TRBV7-2; J gene: TRBJ2-7; CDR3 length: 13; clone size: -; CDR3 DNA: TGTGCCAGCAGGGGGCCAAGCTCCTACGAGCAGTACTTC; CDR3 protein: CASRGPSSYEQYF
D gene: -; V gene: TRBV9; J gene: TRBJ1-1; CDR3 length: 14; clone size: once; CDR3 DNA: TGTGCCAGCAGCGTAGGTGGGCAGGGGCGTAGGGCTTTCTTT; CDR3 protein: CASSVGGQGRRAFF
D gene: -; V gene: TRBV27; J gene: TRBJ1-2; CDR3 length: 15; clone size: -; CDR3 DNA: TGTGCCAGCAGTCTACGACAGTCCCGGCTTGGCGGCTACACCTTC; CDR3 protein: CASSLRQSRLGGYTF
D gene: -; V gene: TRBV27; J gene: TRBJ2-4; CDR3 length: 16; clone size: -; CDR3 DNA: TGTGCCAGCAGTTTGGGACGGAAGCTAGCCAAAAACATTCAGTACTTC; CDR3 protein: CASSLGRKLAKNIQYF
D gene: -; V gene: TRBV21-1; J gene: TRBJ1-2; CDR3 length: 21; clone size: -; CDR3 DNA: TGTGCCAGCAGCAACCGGATATTTATGGGGACAGGGGGCATTTTTAACTATGGCTACACCTTC; CDR3 protein: CASSNRIFMGTGGIFNYGYTF